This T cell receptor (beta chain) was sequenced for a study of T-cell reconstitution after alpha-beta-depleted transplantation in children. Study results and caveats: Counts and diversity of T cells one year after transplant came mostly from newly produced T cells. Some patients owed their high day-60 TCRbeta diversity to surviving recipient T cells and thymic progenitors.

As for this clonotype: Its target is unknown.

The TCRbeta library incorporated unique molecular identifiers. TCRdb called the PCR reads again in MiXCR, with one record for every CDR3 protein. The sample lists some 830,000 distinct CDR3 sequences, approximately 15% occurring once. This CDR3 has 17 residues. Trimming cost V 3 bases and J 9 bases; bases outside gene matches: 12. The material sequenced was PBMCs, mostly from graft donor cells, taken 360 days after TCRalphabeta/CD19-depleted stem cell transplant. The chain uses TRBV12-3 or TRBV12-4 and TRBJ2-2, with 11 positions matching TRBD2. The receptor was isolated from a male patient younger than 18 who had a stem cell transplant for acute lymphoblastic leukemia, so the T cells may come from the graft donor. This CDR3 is CASSLGASGRKARELFF. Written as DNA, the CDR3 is TGTGCCAGCAGTTTGGGGGCTAGCGGGAGGAAAGCGCGGGAGCTGTTTTTT.